This T cell receptor beta chain was sequenced during a study of T cell responses to AZD1222 COVID-19 vaccine. This CDR3 region has 15 residues. Trimming stripped 6 bases from V and 0 bases from J, with 11 bases between. Germline V gene lookup returns CDR1 SNHLY and CDR2 FYNNEI. On this clone: What it binds is unknown.

Study results and caveats: Vaccine-related CD4 TCRs covered spike, predominating at 160-218 and 743-854. Spike-specific TCRs gained breadth and depth after people received two AZD1222 doses. In a largely white British group with more females than males, clonal diversity was possibly underestimated. Nearly half of spike-specific TCRs reportedly go after variant regions that carry no mutations.

Repertoires were generated with immunoSEQ multiplex PCR, while TCRdb's copy carries only in-frame clones and drops some. This table holds about 93,000 clones, approximately 89% found once. The clonotype was recovered from an adult in good health. The V call is TRBV2, the J call TRBJ2-2; D possibly uses TRBD1 or TRBD2 (5 bases each). Here the sequenced sample was peripheral blood, taken on day 0 of MenACWY control vaccination. In DNA, the CDR3 is TGTGCCAGCAGATTGGGACCTTCGAACACCGGGGAGCTGTTTTTT. Amino acid sequence: CASRLGPSNTGELFF.